Listed below are T cell receptor beta chains from one sample, sequenced in a study of technical replicates of blood from a few donors. Sequenced by immunoSEQ multiplex PCR; TCRdb stores in-frame clones only, minus some. The table lists about 69,000 clones, 80% to 90% of them singletons. What was sequenced was PBMCs. The receptors were sampled from a human donor in good health. Some clones in this sample may be carry-over from other donors' samples. Each CDR3 is given with its conserved first and last residue. D genes are given only for firm matches. Where a row states a size, it is once, few, many or the class of an expanded clone; other rows omit it.

clone size: -
V gene: TRBV11-1
D gene: -
J gene: TRBJ1-1
CDR3 protein: CASSPPPGFINTEAFF
CDR3 DNA: TGTGCCAGCAGCCCCCCTCCCGGGTTCATTAACACTGAAGCTTTCTTT

clone size: -
V gene: TRBV7-9
D gene: -
J gene: TRBJ2-7
CDR3 protein: CASSTGRAYEQYF
CDR3 DNA: TGTGCCAGCAGCACCGGGAGAGCTTACGAGCAGTACTTC

clone size: -
V gene: TRBV7-8
D gene: TRBD1
J gene: TRBJ1-2
CDR3 protein: CASSSTGFNYGYTF
CDR3 DNA: TGTGCCAGCAGCTCGACAGGGTTCAACTATGGCTACACCTTC

clone size: -
V gene: TRBV12-5
D gene: TRBD1
J gene: TRBJ1-3
CDR3 protein: CASGPGQGGNTIYF
CDR3 DNA: TGTGCTAGTGGTCCAGGACAGGGGGGAAACACCATATATTTT

clone size: -
V gene: TRBV7-2
D gene: TRBD2
J gene: TRBJ2-1
CDR3 protein: CASSLGLAEYNEQFF
CDR3 DNA: TGTGCCAGCAGCTTAGGACTAGCAGAATACAATGAGCAGTTCTTC

clone size: -
V gene: TRBV9
D gene: TRBD2
J gene: TRBJ2-7
CDR3 protein: CASSLGTSGFHEQYF
CDR3 DNA: TGTGCCAGCAGCCTAGGGACTAGCGGGTTTCACGAGCAGTACTTC

clone size: -
V gene: TRBV2
D gene: -
J gene: TRBJ1-6
CDR3 protein: CASSGTAEVYNSPLHF
CDR3 DNA: TGTGCCAGCAGTGGTACAGCAGAAGTCTATAATTCACCCCTCCACTTT

clone size: -
V gene: TRBV2
D gene: TRBD2
J gene: TRBJ2-7
CDR3 protein: CASEPGRGSEQYF
CDR3 DNA: TGTGCCAGCGAGCCGGGGCGGGGGTCCGAGCAGTACTTC

clone size: -
V gene: TRBV7-2
D gene: TRBD2
J gene: TRBJ2-3
CDR3 protein: CASSFRLAGEGDTQYF
CDR3 DNA: TGTGCCAGCAGCTTTCGGCTAGCGGGAGAAGGAGATACGCAGTATTTT

clone size: -
V gene: TRBV6-4
D gene: -
J gene: TRBJ2-1
CDR3 protein: CASKIVPGGNEQFF
CDR3 DNA: TGTGCCAGCAAAATAGTGCCTGGAGGGAATGAGCAGTTCTTC

clone size: once
V gene: TRBV5-1
D gene: TRBD2
J gene: TRBJ2-2
CDR3 protein: CASSQGTSQNTGELFF
CDR3 DNA: TGCGCCAGCAGCCAGGGGACTAGCCAGAACACCGGGGAGCTGTTTTTT

clone size: few
V gene: TRBV15
D gene: TRBD2
J gene: TRBJ2-5
CDR3 protein: CATSSGGTSGSQETQYF
CDR3 DNA: TGTGCCACCAGCAGTGGCGGGACTAGCGGGAGCCAAGAGACCCAGTACTTC

clone size: few
V gene: TRBV20-1
D gene: -
J gene: TRBJ1-2
CDR3 protein: CSARVSYGYTF
CDR3 DNA: TGCAGTGCTAGAGTCAGCTATGGCTACACCTTC

clone size: -
V gene: TRBV27
D gene: TRBD2
J gene: TRBJ2-1
CDR3 protein: CASSLSGGGHNEQFF
CDR3 DNA: TGTGCCAGCAGTTTATCAGGCGGGGGTCACAATGAGCAGTTCTTC

clone size: -
V gene: TRBV4-1
D gene: -
J gene: TRBJ1-4
CDR3 protein: CASSPYSGTEKLFF
CDR3 DNA: TGCGCCAGCAGCCCTTACTCGGGTACTGAAAAACTGTTTTTT

clone size: -
V gene: TRBV5-5
D gene: -
J gene: TRBJ1-2
CDR3 protein: CASSLAVNYGYTF
CDR3 DNA: TGTGCCAGCAGCTTGGCTGTTAACTATGGCTACACCTTC

clone size: -
V gene: TRBV14
D gene: TRBD1
J gene: TRBJ1-4
CDR3 protein: CASSQETTGLGEKLFF
CDR3 DNA: TGTGCCAGCAGCCAAGAGACGACAGGGTTAGGTGAAAAACTGTTTTTT

clone size: -
V gene: TRBV7-2
D gene: TRBD1
J gene: TRBJ1-1
CDR3 protein: CASSLGVQGAEAFF
CDR3 DNA: TGTGCCAGCAGCTTAGGGGTCCAGGGGGCTGAAGCTTTCTTT

clone size: -
V gene: TRBV18
D gene: TRBD2
J gene: TRBJ2-3
CDR3 protein: CASSNRNSGGARTDTQYF
CDR3 DNA: TGTGCCAGCTCCAACCGGAATAGCGGGGGGGCCCGAACAGATACGCAGTATTTT

clone size: -
V gene: TRBV4-3
D gene: -
J gene: TRBJ1-2
CDR3 protein: CASSQDARGYGYTF
CDR3 DNA: TGCGCCAGCAGCCAAGATGCCCGAGGGTACGGCTACACCTTC

clone size: -
V gene: TRBV9
D gene: TRBD1
J gene: TRBJ1-1
CDR3 protein: CASSVGLFPGTGTMNTEAFF
CDR3 DNA: TGTGCCAGCAGCGTAGGCCTATTCCCCGGGACAGGTACCATGAACACTGAAGCTTTCTTT

clone size: -
V gene: TRBV2
D gene: TRBD1
J gene: TRBJ1-2
CDR3 protein: CASSGDRGSSYGYTF
CDR3 DNA: TGTGCCAGCAGTGGGGACAGGGGTAGTAGCTATGGCTACACCTTC

clone size: -
V gene: TRBV5-1
D gene: -
J gene: TRBJ2-7
CDR3 protein: CASSLSGLDSAYEQYF
CDR3 DNA: TGCGCCAGCAGCTTGAGTGGCCTCGACAGCGCCTACGAGCAGTACTTC

clone size: -
V gene: TRBV6-1
D gene: -
J gene: TRBJ1-1
CDR3 protein: CASSEEGHTEAFF
CDR3 DNA: TGTGCCAGCAGTGAAGAGGGGCACACTGAAGCTTTCTTT

clone size: once
V gene: TRBV7-2
D gene: -
J gene: TRBJ2-5
CDR3 protein: CASTPGSLAQYF
CDR3 DNA: TGTGCCAGCACCCCGGGTAGTCTAGCCCAGTACTTC

clone size: -
V gene: TRBV10-3
D gene: TRBD2
J gene: TRBJ2-5
CDR3 protein: CAISEREREGKETQYF
CDR3 DNA: TGTGCCATCAGTGAGCGGGAGCGGGAGGGGAAAGAGACCCAGTACTTC

clone size: -
V gene: TRBV7-2
D gene: -
J gene: TRBJ2-3
CDR3 protein: CASSLQGTDTQYF
CDR3 DNA: TGTGCCAGCAGCTTACAGGGCACAGATACGCAGTATTTT

clone size: -
V gene: TRBV7-9
D gene: TRBD1
J gene: TRBJ2-5
CDR3 protein: CASRRTGDRETQYF
CDR3 DNA: TGTGCCAGCAGACGAACCGGGGACAGGGAGACCCAGTACTTC

clone size: -
V gene: TRBV6-6
D gene: TRBD2
J gene: TRBJ2-7
CDR3 protein: CASSYGGSVSYEQYF
CDR3 DNA: TGTGCCAGCAGTTACGGCGGGAGCGTATCCTACGAGCAGTACTTC

clone size: -
V gene: TRBV30
D gene: -
J gene: TRBJ2-5
CDR3 protein: CAWRYRETQYF
CDR3 DNA: TGTGCCTGGAGGTACAGGGAGACCCAGTACTTC

clone size: -
V gene: TRBV6-4
D gene: TRBD1
J gene: TRBJ2-7
CDR3 protein: CASSDRTGRYF
CDR3 DNA: TGTGCCAGCAGTGACCGGACAGGGAGGTACTTC

clone size: -
V gene: TRBV9
D gene: -
J gene: TRBJ2-5
CDR3 protein: CASSVDLHRETQYF
CDR3 DNA: TGTGCCAGCAGCGTAGATCTCCACCGGGAGACCCAGTACTTC

clone size: -
V gene: TRBV5-1
D gene: TRBD2
J gene: TRBJ2-3
CDR3 protein: CASSPLAGEDTQYF
CDR3 DNA: TGCGCCAGCAGCCCTCTAGCGGGGGAAGATACGCAGTATTTT

clone size: -
V gene: TRBV6-5
D gene: -
J gene: TRBJ1-1
CDR3 protein: CASSRLGGNTEAFF
CDR3 DNA: TGTGCCAGCAGCCGACTGGGGGGGAACACTGAAGCTTTCTTT

clone size: -
V gene: TRBV5-1
D gene: -
J gene: TRBJ2-5
CDR3 protein: CASSSGTGGRETQYF
CDR3 DNA: TGCGCCAGCAGCTCAGGGACTGGTGGGAGAGAGACCCAGTACTTC

clone size: -
V gene: TRBV19
D gene: -
J gene: TRBJ1-1
CDR3 protein: CASSSLTLMNTEAFF
CDR3 DNA: TGTGCCAGTAGTAGCCTGACTCTAATGAACACTGAAGCTTTCTTT

clone size: -
V gene: TRBV6-5
D gene: TRBD2
J gene: TRBJ2-1
CDR3 protein: CASSYSSAGGAEQFF
CDR3 DNA: TGTGCCAGCAGTTACTCTTCAGCGGGGGGTGCTGAGCAGTTCTTC

clone size: few
V gene: TRBV7-3
D gene: TRBD2
J gene: TRBJ2-2
CDR3 protein: CASSPLTGGRGELFF
CDR3 DNA: TGTGCCAGCAGCCCCCTGACAGGCGGGAGGGGGGAGCTGTTTTTT

clone size: -
V gene: TRBV6-4
D gene: TRBD1
J gene: TRBJ2-1
CDR3 protein: CASSEGTGDYNEQFF
CDR3 DNA: TGTGCCAGCAGTGAAGGGACAGGTGACTACAATGAGCAGTTCTTC

clone size: few
V gene: TRBV19
D gene: TRBD1
J gene: TRBJ2-1
CDR3 protein: CASSIDRGTGDYNEQFF
CDR3 DNA: TGTGCCAGTAGTATAGACCGAGGGACAGGAGATTACAATGAGCAGTTCTTC

clone size: -
V gene: TRBV27
D gene: -
J gene: TRBJ1-5
CDR3 protein: CASSWGGKDQPQHF
CDR3 DNA: TGTGCCAGCAGCTGGGGGGGAAAGGATCAGCCCCAGCATTTT

clone size: few
V gene: TRBV7-2
D gene: TRBD1
J gene: TRBJ1-2
CDR3 protein: CASSSTGDYGYTF
CDR3 DNA: TGTGCCAGCAGCTCAACAGGGGACTATGGCTACACCTTC

clone size: -
V gene: TRBV5-5
D gene: TRBD2
J gene: TRBJ2-7
CDR3 protein: CASSLVGGGAPREQYF
CDR3 DNA: TGTGCCAGCAGCTTGGTAGGCGGGGGGGCTCCTCGCGAGCAGTACTTC

clone size: many
V gene: TRBV4-3
D gene: -
J gene: TRBJ1-2
CDR3 protein: CASSQQGPLRPTFTF
CDR3 DNA: TGCGCCAGCAGCCAGCAGGGTCCCTTACGACCTACTTTCACCTTC

clone size: -
V gene: TRBV5-1
D gene: -
J gene: TRBJ1-1
CDR3 protein: CASSSRGGGLNTEAFF
CDR3 DNA: TGCGCCAGCAGCTCCCGCGGGGGGGGTTTGAACACTGAAGCTTTCTTT

clone size: once
V gene: TRBV4-2
D gene: TRBD2
J gene: TRBJ2-1
CDR3 protein: CASSQAGRGGTSYNEQFF
CDR3 DNA: TGTGCCAGCAGCCAAGCTGGGCGGGGGGGAACCTCCTACAATGAGCAGTTCTTC

clone size: -
V gene: TRBV4-1
D gene: -
J gene: TRBJ1-2
CDR3 protein: CASSQPRTHQGSYGYTF
CDR3 DNA: TGCGCCAGCAGCCAACCCCGGACCCACCAGGGAAGCTATGGCTACACCTTC

clone size: -
V gene: TRBV7-2
D gene: -
J gene: TRBJ2-7
CDR3 protein: CASSFTVPSTYEQYF
CDR3 DNA: TGTGCCAGCAGCTTTACCGTTCCGAGTACGTACGAGCAGTACTTC

clone size: -
V gene: TRBV5-5
D gene: -
J gene: TRBJ2-7
CDR3 protein: CASSLGPGSRGYEQYF
CDR3 DNA: TGTGCCAGCAGCTTGGGCCCGGGTTCTAGGGGCTACGAGCAGTACTTC

clone size: -
V gene: TRBV15
D gene: -
J gene: TRBJ2-3
CDR3 protein: CATSRGLEQTDTQYF
CDR3 DNA: TGTGCCACCAGCAGAGGACTAGAACAGACAGATACGCAGTATTTT

clone size: -
V gene: TRBV7-8
D gene: -
J gene: TRBJ2-2
CDR3 protein: CASSLTENPGVGGELFF
CDR3 DNA: TGTGCCAGCAGCTTAACGGAAAACCCAGGGGTAGGCGGGGAGCTGTTTTTT

clone size: -
V gene: TRBV6-1
D gene: -
J gene: TRBJ2-3
CDR3 protein: CASSNWPGTQYF
CDR3 DNA: TGTGCCAGCAGTAACTGGCCGGGTACGCAGTATTTT

clone size: once
V gene: TRBV6-5
D gene: -
J gene: TRBJ2-7
CDR3 protein: CASSTPLAPSYEQYF
CDR3 DNA: TGTGCCAGCAGTACCCCCCTGGCACCTTCCTACGAGCAGTACTTC

clone size: -
V gene: TRBV7-8
D gene: -
J gene: TRBJ1-2
CDR3 protein: CASSLDRTYGYTF
CDR3 DNA: TGTGCCAGCAGCTTAGACAGGACCTATGGCTACACCTTC